This T cell receptor beta chain was sequenced in a study of OX40 agonist ivuxolimab in advanced cancers. Background on the study: The eligibility criteria allowed prior anti-PD-1, anti-PD-L1 or anti-CTLA-4 therapy, and 40% had some. Partial response was recorded in three patients: one hepatocellular carcinoma and two cutaneous melanoma cases. Study outcomes and limitations: Dose levels from 0.1 to 3.0 mg/kg saw CD4+ and CD8+ blood T cells expand clonally by week 6.

Details on this clone: Its antigen is unidentified.

Clones were read by immunoSEQ multiplex PCR, and TCRdb kept only the in-frame ones, dropping some. This sample has some 74,000 clones, with over 75% found just once. Sequenced here: CD4+ or CD8+ T cells sorted from blood, sampled in a trial of the OX40 agonist ivuxolimab. This TCR was sampled from an adult with an advanced solid tumor such as melanoma, head and neck, liver or kidney cancer.

CDR3 DNA: TGTGCCAGCAGGCAGGGACGGACCGGGGAGCTGTTTTTT. As protein: CASRQGRTGELFF. The V call is TRBV6-6, the J call TRBJ2-2, with D tentatively TRBD1 or TRBD2 (5 bases each). CDR3 length: 13 residues. Trimming left V 6 bases short and J 5 bases short, with 10 bases between. Germline V lookup: CDR1 MNHNY, CDR2 SVGAGI (reference sequence).